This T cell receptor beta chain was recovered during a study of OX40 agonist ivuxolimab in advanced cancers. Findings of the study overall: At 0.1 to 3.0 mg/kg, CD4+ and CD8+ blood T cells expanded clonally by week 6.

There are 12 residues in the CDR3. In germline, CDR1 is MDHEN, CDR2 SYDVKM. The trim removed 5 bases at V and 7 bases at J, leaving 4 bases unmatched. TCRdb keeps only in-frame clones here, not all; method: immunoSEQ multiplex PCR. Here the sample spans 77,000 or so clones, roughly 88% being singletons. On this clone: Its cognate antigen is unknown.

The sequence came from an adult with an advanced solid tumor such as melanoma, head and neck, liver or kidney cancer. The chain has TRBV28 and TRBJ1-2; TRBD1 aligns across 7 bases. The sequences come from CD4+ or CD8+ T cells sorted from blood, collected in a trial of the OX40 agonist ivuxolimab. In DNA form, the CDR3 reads TGTGCCAGCAGTACCCAGGGGGTTGGCTACACCTTC. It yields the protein CASSTQGVGYTF.